The source of this T cell receptor beta chain is a study of T cells in narcolepsy. General study results and limits: Some memory CD4+ repertoires had no autoreactive clone sequences. Blood of same and different patients, but not healthy controls, reportedly held recurring autoreactive clonotypes.

In regard to this clone: The antigen remains undetermined. The junction and the germline gene differ at one end; a read error may be behind it.

Sequencing was performed with immunoSEQ multiplex PCR; in TCRdb, only in-frame clones are kept and a portion is missing. The table lists about 30,000 clones, 80% to 90% of them singletons. Germline assignment: CDR1 ENHRY and CDR2 SYGVKD. The CDR3 has 14 amino acids. Sequenced input: CD45RA- memory CD4+ T cells from PBMCs. The TCR originated in a human donor with narcolepsy. The rearrangement uses TRBV10-3 and TRBJ1-1, with TRBD1 as a possible D gene (6 bases). In DNA form, the CDR3 reads TGTGCCATCAGTGAGTCCAGGGGAACGGGTGAAGCTTCCTTT. Protein product: CAISESRGTGEASF.